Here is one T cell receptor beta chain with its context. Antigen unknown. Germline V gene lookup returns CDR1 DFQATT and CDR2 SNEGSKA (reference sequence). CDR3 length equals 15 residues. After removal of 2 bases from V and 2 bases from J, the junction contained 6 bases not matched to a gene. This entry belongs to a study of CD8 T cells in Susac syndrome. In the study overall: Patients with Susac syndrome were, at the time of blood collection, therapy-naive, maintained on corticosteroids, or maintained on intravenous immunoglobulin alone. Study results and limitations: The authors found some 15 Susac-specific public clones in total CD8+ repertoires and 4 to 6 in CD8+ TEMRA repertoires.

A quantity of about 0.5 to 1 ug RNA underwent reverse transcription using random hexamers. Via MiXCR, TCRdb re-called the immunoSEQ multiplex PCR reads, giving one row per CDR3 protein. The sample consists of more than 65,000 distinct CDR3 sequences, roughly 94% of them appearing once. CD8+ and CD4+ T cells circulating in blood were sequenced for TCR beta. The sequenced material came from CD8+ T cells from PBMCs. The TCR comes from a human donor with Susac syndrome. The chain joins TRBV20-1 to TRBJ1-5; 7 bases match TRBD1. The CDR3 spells CSARRGGGGNQPQHF. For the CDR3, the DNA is TGCAGTGCTAGAAGGGGAGGGGGCGGCAATCAGCCCCAGCATTTT.